The 7 T cell receptor beta chains given below trace back to one sample, sequenced in a study of blood T cells in healthy people across ages. Then a second PCR, running about 6 to 11 cycles, was carried out with a sample-barcoded 5' primer and a J-beta primer mix. TCRdb itself ran the 5' RACE reads through MiXCR, one entry per CDR3 protein. The repertoire has 1.5 million to 2 million distinct CDR3 sequences, 28% of them found once; the top ten carry less than 9.5%. Material: blood. These receptors originate from a woman aged 30 to 39 in good health.

There are a few counts of this clonotype. The rearrangement uses TRBV5-1 and TRBJ2-3; 15 bases are shared with TRBD2. V was pared by 4 bases and J by 2 bases, with 5 bases of the junction left unmatched. The CDR3 has 17 residues. Germline values: CDR1 SGHRS, CDR2 YFSETQ. This chain's CDR3 is CASSAGLAGGSTDTQYF. CDR3 sequence (DNA): TGCGCCAGCAGCGCGGGACTAGCGGGAGGCTCCACAGATACGCAGTATTTT.

The V call is TRBV7-2, the J call TRBJ2-1, with 7 bases identical to TRBD1. The CDR3 length is 20 residues. Germline V lookup: CDR1 SGHTA, CDR2 FQGNSA. The J segment lost 0 bases and the V segment lost 5 bases, leaving 19 bases of the junction unmatched. Written as DNA, the CDR3 is TGTGCCAGCAGCGATAGCGTTATTGGGTGGACAGGCACCTCCTACAATGAGCAGTTCTTC. Translating gives CASSDSVIGWTGTSYNEQFF.

V is TRBV20-1 and J is TRBJ1-5, with D perhaps matching TRBD1 (5 bases). The CDR3 is 14 residues long. Between the trimmed V and J ends, which lost 2 bases and 5 bases, there was a span of 13 bases. The V gene's germline CDR1 is DFQATT and CDR2 SNEGSKA (reference sequence). The CDR3 is CSARHTGSDQPQHF. CDR3 in DNA: TGCAGTGCTAGACACACAGGATCCGATCAGCCCCAGCATTTT.

The V gene is TRBV7-2, the J gene TRBJ2-5; D is perhaps TRBD1 or TRBD2 (7 bases each). The V end lost 6 bases, the J end lost 5 bases, and 19 bases lay between the germline ends. CDR1 and CDR2 (germline): SGHTA, FQGNSA. This CDR3 region has 15 residues. The CDR3 is CASRRGGGRGETQYF. In DNA, the CDR3 is TGTGCCAGCAGGCGTGGGGGGGGCAGGGGGGAGACCCAGTACTTC.

CDR3 region: CATSRTSDHEQYF. CDR3 nucleotides: TGTGCCACCTCACGGACTAGCGACCACGAGCAGTACTTC. The chain employs TRBV6-2 or TRBV6-3 and TRBJ2-5; the match to TRBD2 covers 9 bases. The J call may be in error: the DNA end matches TRBJ2-7 better. The length of the CDR3 is 13 residues. From germline, CDR1 is MNHEY and CDR2 SVGEGT.

This clonotype was counted only a few times. This chain links TRBV7-9 with TRBJ2-1, with D perhaps TRBD2 (5 bases). V was clipped by 6 bases and J by 7 bases, with 16 bases between them. The CDR3 is 14 residues long. CDR1 SEHNR and CDR2 FQNEAQ come from the germline V gene (reference sequence). CDR3 DNA sequence: TGTGCCAGCAGGTTGGGGAGCTTTAGGAATGAGCAGTTCTTC. This encodes CASRLGSFRNEQFF.

This clonotype has only a few counts. V and J are TRBV7-9 and TRBJ2-7, with D perhaps TRBD2 (6 bases). The CDR3 loop spans 13 amino acids. Trimming took off 5 bases at V and 7 bases at J, with 15 bases between the two ends. From germline, CDR1 is SEHNR and CDR2 FQNEAQ (reference sequence). CDR3 sequence (DNA): TGTGCCAGCAGCCCTAGACTAGGAAGGGAGCAGTACTTC. Translation: CASSPRLGREQYF.